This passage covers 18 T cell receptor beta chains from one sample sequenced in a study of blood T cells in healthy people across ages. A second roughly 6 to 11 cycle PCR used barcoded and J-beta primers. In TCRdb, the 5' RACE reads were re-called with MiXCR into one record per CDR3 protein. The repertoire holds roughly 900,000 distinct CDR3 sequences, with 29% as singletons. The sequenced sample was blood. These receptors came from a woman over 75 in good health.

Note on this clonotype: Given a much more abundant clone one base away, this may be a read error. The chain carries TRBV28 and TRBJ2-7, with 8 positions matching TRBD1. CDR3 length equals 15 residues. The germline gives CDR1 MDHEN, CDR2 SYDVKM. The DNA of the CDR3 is TGTGCCAGCAGTAAGACAGGGGCCTCCTCCTACGAGAAGTACTTC. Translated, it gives CASSKTGASSYEKYF.

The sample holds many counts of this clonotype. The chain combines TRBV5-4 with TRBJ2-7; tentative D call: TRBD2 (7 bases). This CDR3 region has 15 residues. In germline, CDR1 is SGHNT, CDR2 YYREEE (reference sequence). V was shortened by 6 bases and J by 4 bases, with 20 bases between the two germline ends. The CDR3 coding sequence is TGTGCCAGCACCTGGGGAGGGGCAGGGGTGTACGAGCAGTACTTC. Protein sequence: CASTWGGAGVYEQYF.

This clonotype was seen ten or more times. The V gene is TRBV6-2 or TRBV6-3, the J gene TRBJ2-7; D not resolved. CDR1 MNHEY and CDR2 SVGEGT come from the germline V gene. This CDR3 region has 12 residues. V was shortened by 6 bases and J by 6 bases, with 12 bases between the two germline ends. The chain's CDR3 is CASRKEYREQYF. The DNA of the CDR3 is TGTGCCAGCAGGAAGGAGTACCGCGAGCAGTACTTC.

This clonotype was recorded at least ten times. This CDR3 is CASSLDRGSYEQYF. DNA of the CDR3: TGTGCCAGCAGCTTAGACAGGGGATCCTACGAGCAGTACTTC. The chain recombines TRBV7-2 with TRBJ2-7; 7 bases are shared with TRBD1. The germline V gene encodes CDR1 SGHTA and CDR2 FQGNSA. There are 14 residues in the CDR3. Germline trimming cut 1 base from V and 1 base from J; bases unmatched to any gene: 1.

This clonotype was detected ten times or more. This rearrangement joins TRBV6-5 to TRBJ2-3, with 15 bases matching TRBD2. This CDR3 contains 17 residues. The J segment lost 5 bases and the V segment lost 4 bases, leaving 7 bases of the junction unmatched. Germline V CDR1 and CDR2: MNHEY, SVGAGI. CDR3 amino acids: CASSSFGLAGGEDTQYF. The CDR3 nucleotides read TGTGCCAGCAGTTCCTTCGGACTAGCGGGGGGGGAAGATACGCAGTATTTT.

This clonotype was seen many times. The CDR3 DNA is TGTGCCAGCAGCCCCTCGATGACGGGGAGATACAATGAGCAGTTCTTC. It encodes CASSPSMTGRYNEQFF. The J gene is TRBJ2-1, the V gene TRBV12-3 or TRBV12-4, with D maybe TRBD2 (5 bases). The length of the CDR3 is 16 residues. Trimming cost V 6 bases and J 4 bases, with 19 bases left between them.

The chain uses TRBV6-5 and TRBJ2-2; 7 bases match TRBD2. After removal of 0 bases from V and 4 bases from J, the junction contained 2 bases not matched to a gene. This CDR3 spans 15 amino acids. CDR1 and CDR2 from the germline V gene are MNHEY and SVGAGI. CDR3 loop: CASSYSGLSTGELFF. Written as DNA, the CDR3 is TGTGCCAGCAGTTACTCGGGACTAAGCACCGGGGAGCTGTTTTTT.

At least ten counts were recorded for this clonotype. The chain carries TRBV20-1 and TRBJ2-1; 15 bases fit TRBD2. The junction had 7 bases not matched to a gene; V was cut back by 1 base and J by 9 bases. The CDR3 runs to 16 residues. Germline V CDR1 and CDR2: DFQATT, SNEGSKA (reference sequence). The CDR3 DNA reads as TGCAGTGCTAGAGTAGGACTAGCGGGGGGGCAAGGTGAGCAGTTCTTC. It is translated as CSARVGLAGGQGEQFF.

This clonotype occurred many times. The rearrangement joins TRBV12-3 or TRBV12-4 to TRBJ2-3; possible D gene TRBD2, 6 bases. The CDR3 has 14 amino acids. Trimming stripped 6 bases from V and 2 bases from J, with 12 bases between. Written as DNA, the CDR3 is TGTGCCAGCAGCCACGGGACTTTCACAGATACGCAGTATTTT. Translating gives CASSHGTFTDTQYF.

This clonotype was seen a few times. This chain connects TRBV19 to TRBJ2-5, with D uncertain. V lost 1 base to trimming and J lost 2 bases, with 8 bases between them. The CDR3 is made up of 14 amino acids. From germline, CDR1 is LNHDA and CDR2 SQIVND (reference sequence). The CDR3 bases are TGTGCCAGTAGTATAGCCGAAGGGCAAGAGACCCAGTACTTC. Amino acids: CASSIAEGQETQYF. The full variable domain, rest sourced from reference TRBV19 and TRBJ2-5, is DGGITQSPKYLFRKEGQNVTLSCEQNLNHDAMYWYRQDPGQGLRLIYYSQIVNDFQKGDIAEGYSVSREKKESFPLTVTSAQKNPTAFYLCASSIAEGQETQYFGPGTRLLVL.

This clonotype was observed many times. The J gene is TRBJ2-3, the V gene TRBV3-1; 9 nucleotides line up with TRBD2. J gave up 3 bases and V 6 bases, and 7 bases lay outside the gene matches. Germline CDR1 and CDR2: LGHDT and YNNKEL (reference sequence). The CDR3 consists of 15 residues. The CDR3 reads CASRTTSGSTDTQYF. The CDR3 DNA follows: TGTGCCAGCAGAACAACTAGCGGGTCGACAGATACGCAGTATTTT.

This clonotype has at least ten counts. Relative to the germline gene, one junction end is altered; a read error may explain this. The CDR3 nucleotides are TGTGCCAGCAGCCGGGGGGACAGCTCCTACAATGAGCAGTTCTTC. Amino acids: CASSRGDSSYNEQFF. V is TRBV5-1 and J is TRBJ2-1; perhaps D is TRBD1 or TRBD2 (7 bases each). CDR3 length equals 15 residues. Germline CDR1 and CDR2: SGHRS and YFSETQ.

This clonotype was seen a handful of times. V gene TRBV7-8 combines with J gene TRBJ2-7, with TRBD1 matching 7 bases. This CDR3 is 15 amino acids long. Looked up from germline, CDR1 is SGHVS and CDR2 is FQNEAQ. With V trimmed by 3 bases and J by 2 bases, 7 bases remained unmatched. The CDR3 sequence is CASSFSQGVPYEQYF. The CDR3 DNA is TGTGCCAGCAGCTTTTCCCAGGGGGTGCCCTACGAGCAGTACTTC.

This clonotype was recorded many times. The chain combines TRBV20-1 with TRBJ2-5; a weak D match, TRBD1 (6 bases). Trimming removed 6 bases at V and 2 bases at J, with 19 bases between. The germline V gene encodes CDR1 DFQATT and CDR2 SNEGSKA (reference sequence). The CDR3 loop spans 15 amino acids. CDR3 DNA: TGCAGTGCCCCAACGGCACAGGGTTGGCAAGAGACCCAGTACTTC. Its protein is CSAPTAQGWQETQYF.

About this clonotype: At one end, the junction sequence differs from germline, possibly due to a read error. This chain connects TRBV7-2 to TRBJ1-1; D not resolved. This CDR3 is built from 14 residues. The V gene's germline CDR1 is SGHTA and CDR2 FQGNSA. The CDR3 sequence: CASSSDFVSTETFF. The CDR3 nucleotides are TGTGCCAGCAGCTCGGACTTCGTCTCTACTGAAACTTTCTTT.

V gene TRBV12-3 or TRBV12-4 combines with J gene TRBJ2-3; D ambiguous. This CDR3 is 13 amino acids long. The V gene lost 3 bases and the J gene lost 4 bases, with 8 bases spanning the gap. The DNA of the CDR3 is TGTGCCAGCAGTTTGCGAGAGTCAGATACGCAGTATTTT. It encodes CASSLRESDTQYF.

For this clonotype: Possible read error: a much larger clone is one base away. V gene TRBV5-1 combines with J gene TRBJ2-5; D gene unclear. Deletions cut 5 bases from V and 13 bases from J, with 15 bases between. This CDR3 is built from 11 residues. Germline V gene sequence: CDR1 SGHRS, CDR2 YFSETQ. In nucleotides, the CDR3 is TGCGCCAGCAGGATCTCACAGAGTCTGTACTTC. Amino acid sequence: CASRISQSLYF.

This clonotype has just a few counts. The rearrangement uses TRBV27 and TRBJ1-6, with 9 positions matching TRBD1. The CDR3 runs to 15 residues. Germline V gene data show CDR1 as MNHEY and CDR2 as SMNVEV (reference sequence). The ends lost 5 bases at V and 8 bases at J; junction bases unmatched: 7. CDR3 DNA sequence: TGTGCCAGCAGTCTGAAGACAGGGGGGTATTCACCCCTCCACTTT. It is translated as CASSLKTGGYSPLHF.